The clone carrying this T cell receptor beta chain was observed a single time. The data originate from a study of blood T cell repertoires in COVID-19. Profiled with immunoSEQ multiplex PCR; TCRdb holds only in-frame clones, not every one. The table shows roughly 230,000 clones, with 90% occurring only once. There are 16 residues in the CDR3. With 4 bases removed from V and 0 bases from J, the gap between germline ends came to 16 bases. Germline V gives CDR1 SGHRS, CDR2 YFSETQ. Sequencing input: peripheral blood. The clonotype comes from an older woman with COVID-19, enrolled during active disease. The J gene is TRBJ1-1, the V gene TRBV5-1; maybe TRBD1 (5 bases). DNA of the CDR3: TGCGCCAGCAGCAAAGGACAACAGAACATGAACACTGAAGCTTTCTTT. Amino acids: CASSKGQQNMNTEAFF.